This TCR beta chain originates from a study of T cells in Graves' hyperthyroidism and ophthalmopathy. Across the study: Peripheral blood samples were taken at initial diagnosis, prior to any treatment. Notes on the study in general: In blood, most of the thyroid clonotypes expanded above 0.001 were also present. Ophthalmopathy and stable hyperthyroidism were told apart by a 13 V-J model.

This CDR3 spans 16 amino acids. V gave up 5 bases and J gave up 3 bases; unmatched junction bases: 11. Template material for amplifying TCR beta CDR3 regions consisted of RNA transcripts. Using the HTBI primer set, a first-round RT-PCR was run on the TCR CDR3. TCRdb analysed the multiplex PCR reads with MiXCR anew, one entry per CDR3 protein. Of about 600,000 distinct CDR3 sequences listed, more than 13% are singletons. This clonotype has ten or more counts. The antigen is unknown. This clonotype originated in a woman under 30 with Graves' ophthalmopathy. The specimen was blood. The chain recombines TRBV12-3 or TRBV12-4 with TRBJ2-5, with 8 bases aligning to TRBD1. The CDR3 reads CASSPGTGSMEETQYF. The DNA for the CDR3 is TGTGCCAGCAGTCCCGGGACAGGAAGTATGGAAGAGACCCAGTACTTC.